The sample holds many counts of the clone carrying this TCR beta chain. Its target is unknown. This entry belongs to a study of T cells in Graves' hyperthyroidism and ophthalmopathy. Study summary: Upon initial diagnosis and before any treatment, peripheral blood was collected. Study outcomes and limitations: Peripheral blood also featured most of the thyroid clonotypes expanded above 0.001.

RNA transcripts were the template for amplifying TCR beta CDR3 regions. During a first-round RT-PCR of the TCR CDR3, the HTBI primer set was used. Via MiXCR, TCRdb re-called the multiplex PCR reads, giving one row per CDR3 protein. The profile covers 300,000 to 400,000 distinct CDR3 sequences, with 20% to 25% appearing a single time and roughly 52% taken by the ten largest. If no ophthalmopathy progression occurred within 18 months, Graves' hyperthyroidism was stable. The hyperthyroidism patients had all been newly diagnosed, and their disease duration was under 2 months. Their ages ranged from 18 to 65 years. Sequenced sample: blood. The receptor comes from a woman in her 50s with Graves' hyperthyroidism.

This chain's CDR3 is CASTLDSGGPNYGYTF. CDR3 DNA: TGTGCCAGCACCCTTGACTCGGGGGGTCCTAACTATGGCTACACCTTC. The V call is TRBV7-8, the J call TRBJ1-2; tentative D call: TRBD1 (5 bases). The CDR3 is 16 amino acids. The germline V and J ends were trimmed by 7 bases and 0 bases, with 18 bases remaining between them. In germline, CDR1 is SGHVS, CDR2 FQNEAQ.